These T cell receptor beta chains were read from a single sample in a study of beta chain features in type 1 diabetes. The assay was immunoSEQ multiplex PCR, and TCRdb's table has in-frame clones only and misses some. The table includes approximately 600,000 clones, around 11% detected once. Sample: naive CD4+ T cells from blood. These receptors originate from a man aged 30-40 years with type 1 diabetes. CDR3s include the opening cysteine and the closing phenylalanine or tryptophan. Fields, in order: D gene, J gene, V gene, clone size, CDR3 protein, CDR3 DNA. The D gene is left open where the match is weak. Size is omitted from some rows. Given values are once, few, many or a class for expanded clones.

d_call: .
j_call: TRBJ2-5
v_call: TRBV5-1
clone_size: .
cdr3_aa: CASSLDTGQAETQYF
cdr3_nt: TGCGCCAGCAGCTTGGATACGGGACAAGCGGAGACCCAGTACTTC

d_call: .
j_call: TRBJ2-1
v_call: TRBV5-6
clone_size: .
cdr3_aa: CASSPEGDYSYNEQFF
cdr3_nt: TGTGCCAGCAGCCCGGAGGGGGACTACTCCTACAATGAGCAGTTCTTC

d_call: .
j_call: TRBJ2-3
v_call: TRBV4-2
clone_size: .
cdr3_aa: CASSQKEGTTDTQYF
cdr3_nt: TGTGCCAGCAGCCAAAAAGAGGGAACAACAGATACGCAGTATTTT

d_call: .
j_call: TRBJ1-2
v_call: TRBV4-3
clone_size: few
cdr3_aa: CASSQSPTGNYGYTF
cdr3_nt: TGCGCCAGCAGCCAATCCCCCACAGGGAACTATGGCTACACCTTC

d_call: .
j_call: TRBJ1-2
v_call: TRBV27
clone_size: .
cdr3_aa: CASSLSAWDNYGYTF
cdr3_nt: TGTGCCAGCAGTCTAAGTGCCTGGGATAACTATGGCTACACCTTC

d_call: .
j_call: TRBJ1-2
v_call: TRBV30
clone_size: few
cdr3_aa: CAWSSLGDRYGYTF
cdr3_nt: TGTGCCTGGAGTTCTTTGGGGGATCGCTATGGCTACACCTTC

d_call: TRBD1
j_call: TRBJ1-2
v_call: TRBV27
clone_size: .
cdr3_aa: CASSSRGQGPTNYGYTF
cdr3_nt: TGTGCCAGCAGTTCCCGCGGACAGGGACCTACAAACTATGGCTACACCTTC

d_call: TRBD1
j_call: TRBJ1-2
v_call: TRBV23-1
clone_size: few
cdr3_aa: CASSQSSRDRFNYGYTF
cdr3_nt: TGCGCCAGCAGTCAATCATCCCGGGACAGGTTTAACTATGGCTACACCTTC

d_call: .
j_call: TRBJ2-2
v_call: TRBV10-3
clone_size: .
cdr3_aa: CAIRTTGFDTGELFF
cdr3_nt: TGTGCCATCAGGACAACAGGGTTTGACACCGGGGAGCTGTTTTTT

d_call: .
j_call: TRBJ1-1
v_call: TRBV29-1
clone_size: .
cdr3_aa: CSGSRGENTEAFF
cdr3_nt: TGCAGCGGAAGCCGGGGGGAGAACACTGAAGCTTTCTTT

d_call: TRBD1
j_call: TRBJ2-7
v_call: TRBV2
clone_size: .
cdr3_aa: CASSGGTATSYEQYF
cdr3_nt: TGTGCCAGCAGTGGGGGGACAGCTACCTCCTACGAGCAGTACTTC

d_call: .
j_call: TRBJ1-2
v_call: TRBV7-9
clone_size: .
cdr3_aa: CASSLPGQGNYGYTF
cdr3_nt: TGTGCCAGCAGCCTCCCGGGGCAGGGTAACTATGGCTACACCTTC

d_call: .
j_call: TRBJ2-5
v_call: TRBV11-2
clone_size: few
cdr3_aa: CASSLASGKETQYF
cdr3_nt: TGTGCCAGCAGCTTAGCTTCAGGGAAAGAGACCCAGTACTTC

d_call: .
j_call: TRBJ2-7
v_call: TRBV21-1
clone_size: .
cdr3_aa: CASSNPLPSVTVYEQYF
cdr3_nt: TGTGCCAGCAGCAACCCTCTTCCAAGTGTAACCGTCTACGAGCAGTACTTC

d_call: TRBD1
j_call: TRBJ2-1
v_call: TRBV18
clone_size: few
cdr3_aa: CASSLRTGSSYNEQFF
cdr3_nt: TGTGCCAGCTCACTTCGGACAGGTAGCTCCTACAATGAGCAGTTCTTC

d_call: TRBD2
j_call: TRBJ2-1
v_call: TRBV4-3
clone_size: few
cdr3_aa: CASSQLGLAGGNEQFF
cdr3_nt: TGCGCCAGCAGCCAACTAGGACTAGCGGGGGGTAATGAGCAGTTCTTC

d_call: .
j_call: TRBJ2-7
v_call: TRBV29-1
clone_size: .
cdr3_aa: CSVSGREGEQYF
cdr3_nt: TGCAGCGTTAGTGGCAGGGAAGGGGAGCAGTACTTC

d_call: .
j_call: TRBJ1-1
v_call: TRBV7-2
clone_size: .
cdr3_aa: CASSSERVGSEAFF
cdr3_nt: TGTGCCAGCAGCTCGGAGAGGGTCGGTAGTGAAGCTTTCTTT

d_call: TRBD2
j_call: TRBJ2-1
v_call: TRBV9
clone_size: few
cdr3_aa: CASSREGLAFNEQFF
cdr3_nt: TGTGCCAGCAGCCGAGAAGGACTAGCGTTCAACGAGCAGTTCTTC

d_call: TRBD1
j_call: TRBJ2-7
v_call: TRBV7-8
clone_size: few
cdr3_aa: CASSLVPGQGAYEQYF
cdr3_nt: TGTGCCAGCAGCTTAGTCCCGGGACAGGGGGCCTACGAGCAGTACTTC

d_call: .
j_call: TRBJ2-6
v_call: TRBV5-1
clone_size: .
cdr3_aa: CASNPTSGANVLTF
cdr3_nt: TGCGCCAGCAACCCCACCTCTGGGGCCAACGTCCTGACTTTC

d_call: .
j_call: TRBJ2-3
v_call: TRBV5-4
clone_size: .
cdr3_aa: CASQDIRSTDTQYF
cdr3_nt: TGTGCCAGTCAGGACATTCGTAGCACAGATACGCAGTATTTT

d_call: .
j_call: TRBJ1-5
v_call: TRBV28
clone_size: .
cdr3_aa: CASNKGRNQPQHF
cdr3_nt: TGTGCCAGCAACAAGGGGCGCAATCAGCCCCAGCATTTT

d_call: TRBD1
j_call: TRBJ2-2
v_call: TRBV27
clone_size: few
cdr3_aa: CASSLTGASANTGELFF
cdr3_nt: TGTGCCAGCAGTCTTACAGGGGCTTCAGCGAACACCGGGGAGCTGTTTTTT

d_call: .
j_call: TRBJ2-3
v_call: TRBV5-1
clone_size: .
cdr3_aa: CASSLASRTDTQYF
cdr3_nt: TGCGCCAGCAGCTTGGCCTCCAGAACAGATACGCAGTATTTT

d_call: TRBD1
j_call: TRBJ2-7
v_call: TRBV5-6
clone_size: .
cdr3_aa: CASSSGTATNF
cdr3_nt: TGTGCCAGCAGCTCCGGGACAGCGACCAACTTC

d_call: .
j_call: TRBJ2-3
v_call: TRBV9
clone_size: .
cdr3_aa: CASSVAGDTQYF
cdr3_nt: TGTGCCAGCAGCGTAGCTGGAGATACGCAGTATTTT

d_call: .
j_call: TRBJ2-6
v_call: TRBV19
clone_size: .
cdr3_aa: CASSVLGSNSGANVLTF
cdr3_nt: TGTGCCAGTAGTGTCCTCGGGTCCAACTCTGGGGCCAACGTCCTGACTTTC

d_call: .
j_call: TRBJ1-2
v_call: TRBV18
clone_size: few
cdr3_aa: CASSPNQKGHEGYTF
cdr3_nt: TGTGCCAGCTCACCAAATCAGAAGGGTCATGAGGGCTACACCTTC

d_call: TRBD1
j_call: TRBJ2-3
v_call: TRBV18
clone_size: .
cdr3_aa: CASSPTGEDTQYF
cdr3_nt: TGTGCCAGCTCACCAACAGGGGAGGATACGCAGTATTTT

d_call: TRBD1
j_call: TRBJ2-1
v_call: TRBV5-1
clone_size: few
cdr3_aa: CASRFGQGGNEQFF
cdr3_nt: TGCGCCAGCAGATTTGGACAGGGTGGAAATGAGCAGTTCTTC

d_call: .
j_call: TRBJ1-6
v_call: TRBV7-2
clone_size: .
cdr3_aa: CASSLVNSPLHF
cdr3_nt: TGTGCCAGCAGCTTAGTTAATTCACCCCTCCACTTT

d_call: .
j_call: TRBJ2-2
v_call: TRBV5-1
clone_size: .
cdr3_aa: CATPRGESTGELFF
cdr3_nt: TGCGCCACCCCGAGGGGGGAAAGTACCGGGGAGCTGTTTTTT

d_call: .
j_call: TRBJ2-3
v_call: TRBV10-3
clone_size: .
cdr3_aa: CAAMAGLSTDTQYF
cdr3_nt: TGTGCCGCGATGGCGGGACTCAGCACAGATACGCAGTATTTT

d_call: .
j_call: TRBJ1-2
v_call: TRBV28
clone_size: few
cdr3_aa: CASRGQHYGYTF
cdr3_nt: TGTGCCAGCCGTGGACAGCACTATGGCTACACCTTC

d_call: .
j_call: TRBJ1-2
v_call: TRBV7-2
clone_size: .
cdr3_aa: CASSARTDNYGYTF
cdr3_nt: TGTGCCAGCAGCGCCCGGACGGATAACTATGGCTACACCTTC

d_call: .
j_call: TRBJ1-1
v_call: TRBV6-1
clone_size: few
cdr3_aa: CASSEGWTEAFF
cdr3_nt: TGTGCCAGCAGTGAAGGGTGGACTGAAGCTTTCTTT

d_call: .
j_call: TRBJ1-6
v_call: TRBV18
clone_size: .
cdr3_aa: CASSQDLNSPLHF
cdr3_nt: TGTGCCAGCTCACAAGACCTTAATTCACCCCTCCACTTT

d_call: .
j_call: TRBJ2-3
v_call: TRBV2
clone_size: .
cdr3_aa: CASSPDTQYF
cdr3_nt: TGTGCCAGCAGCCCGGATACGCAGTATTTT

d_call: .
j_call: TRBJ1-2
v_call: TRBV6-1
clone_size: .
cdr3_aa: CASSESKNGYTF
cdr3_nt: TGTGCCAGCAGTGAAAGCAAAAATGGCTACACCTTC

d_call: .
j_call: TRBJ1-5
v_call: TRBV6-5
clone_size: .
cdr3_aa: CASSRTRGNQPQHF
cdr3_nt: TGTGCCAGCAGTCGAACAAGGGGCAATCAGCCCCAGCATTTT

d_call: .
j_call: TRBJ1-5
v_call: TRBV6-5
clone_size: .
cdr3_aa: CASSPGARQPQHF
cdr3_nt: TGTGCCAGCAGTCCGGGGGCCAGACAGCCCCAGCATTTT

d_call: TRBD1
j_call: TRBJ1-5
v_call: TRBV18
clone_size: few
cdr3_aa: CASSLGQELNQPQHF
cdr3_nt: TGTGCCAGCTCACTTGGACAGGAGCTCAATCAGCCCCAGCATTTT

d_call: .
j_call: TRBJ2-2
v_call: TRBV2
clone_size: .
cdr3_aa: CASSEAGELFF
cdr3_nt: TGTGCCAGCAGTGAGGCCGGGGAGCTGTTTTTT

d_call: .
j_call: TRBJ2-1
v_call: TRBV10-3
clone_size: few
cdr3_aa: CAISKGEGAFYNEQFF
cdr3_nt: TGTGCCATCTCCAAGGGGGAGGGGGCTTTCTACAATGAGCAGTTCTTC

d_call: .
j_call: TRBJ1-4
v_call: TRBV30
clone_size: few
cdr3_aa: CAWSPHVATNEKLFF
cdr3_nt: TGTGCCTGGAGTCCCCATGTGGCAACTAATGAAAAACTGTTTTTT